This TCR beta chain stems from a study of T cell changes during pregnancy in multiple sclerosis. The CDR3 extends over 15 amino acids. Trimming cost V 2 bases and J 4 bases, with 14 bases left between them. CDR1 SGHVS and CDR2 FQNEAQ come from the germline V gene. The table came from immunoSEQ multiplex PCR; TCRdb's copy has only in-frame clones and leaves some out. The sample yields about 50,000 clones, 90% to 95% seen once. The sample here was CD8+ T cells from peripheral blood mononuclear cells, taken after pregnancy. This TCR came from a female donor with multiple sclerosis, enrolled in a pregnancy study. V and J are TRBV7-8 and TRBJ1-2; D perhaps matches TRBD1 (5 bases). The CDR3 loop is CASSLNAGSSYGYTF. DNA of the CDR3: TGTGCCAGCAGCTTAAACGCAGGGTCTAGCTATGGCTACACCTTC.